The 30 T cell receptor beta chains in this list originate from one sample, sequenced in a study of spatial heterogeneity in lung cancer (dated by TCRdb to the late 2010s). Library preparation used 5' RACE. Sequencing used a NextSeq 500. In TCRdb, the public reads were trimmed at Q25 with fastp and aligned with MiXCR, with productive beta chains retained. Rows merge per CDR3 protein into single entries with the most common DNA and genes. For this sample there are 110,000 or so distinct CDR3 sequences; 10% to 13% appear just once. The ten largest clones add up to roughly 24% of the sample. The time point tag for this specimen amounts to: blood at routine non-recurrence follow-up after resection. The sample here was PBMCs, taken at follow-up. These receptors all stem from a female donor with early-stage non-small cell lung cancer.

In its sample, this clonotype was seen many times. The CDR3 DNA sequence: TGTGCCAGCAGCCAACCAGGTATGAACACTGAAGCTTTCTTT. As protein: CASSQPGMNTEAFF. This chain uses TRBV14 with TRBJ1-1; no clear D gene. V was pared by 2 bases and J by 0 bases, with 7 bases between. Germline CDR1 is SGHDN and CDR2 is FVKESK. The CDR3 consists of 14 residues.

The V and J genes are TRBV7-2 and TRBJ2-1, with a weak D call TRBD2 (5 bases). V was shortened by 3 bases and J by 7 bases, with 13 bases between the two germline ends. Germline V gene sequence: CDR1 SGHTA, CDR2 FQGNSA. The CDR3 length is 14 residues. The CDR3 region has the DNA TGTGCCAGCAGCTTGCGGGCCACCCGGAATGAGCAGTTCTTC. Its translation is CASSLRATRNEQFF.

This clonotype was counted at least ten times. The gene calls are TRBV28 and TRBJ1-2, with D unclear. Per germline, CDR1 MDHEN and CDR2 SYDVKM. V was clipped by 2 bases and J by 3 bases, with 4 bases between them. This CDR3 is 12 amino acids long. This CDR3 is CASSLSYYGYTF. Written as DNA, the CDR3 is TGTGCCAGCAGTTTAAGTTACTATGGCTACACCTTC.

This clonotype came up many times. The V call is TRBV2, the J call TRBJ1-5; 9 positions match TRBD1. J was trimmed by 1 base and V by 4 bases; bases with no gene match: 8. The length of the CDR3 is 17 residues. Germline V gene data show CDR1 as SNHLY and CDR2 as FYNNEI. The DNA for the CDR3 is TGTGCCAGCAGTGCCGGGACAGGGAGTTACAGCAATCAGCCCCAGCATTTT. This translates into CASSAGTGSYSNQPQHF.

The table lists this clonotype with a few counts. V and J are TRBV12-3 or TRBV12-4 and TRBJ1-3; D is unresolved. The length of the CDR3 is 14 residues. Trimming took 1 base from V and 3 from J, leaving 7 bases between them. The CDR3 nucleotides are TGTGCCAGCAGTTTAGGCTCCCATGGAAACACCATATATTTT. Translation gives CASSLGSHGNTIYF.

This clonotype has only a few counts. The chain joins TRBV27 to TRBJ1-2, with D hard to call. CDR1 and CDR2 from the germline V gene are MNHEY and SMNVEV (reference sequence). V was clipped by 5 bases and J by 2 bases, with 9 bases between them. This CDR3 comprises 13 residues. CDR3 DNA: TGTGCCAGCAGTCGCCCGGGAAACTATGGCTACACCTTC. Translated, it gives CASSRPGNYGYTF.

The V gene is TRBV11-2, the J gene TRBJ2-3; 12 nucleotides line up with TRBD2. The CDR3 consists of 15 residues. CDR1 and CDR2 from the germline V gene are SGHAT and FQNNGV. V lost 5 bases, J lost 4 bases, and 4 bases stayed unmatched. Here the CDR3 reads CASSMGLAGSDTQYF. The CDR3 DNA sequence: TGTGCCAGCAGCATGGGACTAGCGGGCTCAGATACGCAGTATTTT.

There are a few counts of this clonotype. The rearrangement joins TRBV3-1 to TRBJ2-1; 7 nucleotides match TRBD2. V was clipped by 1 base and J by 7 bases; unmatched bases: 10. The CDR3 contains 16 residues. Germline V gene sequence: CDR1 LGHDT, CDR2 YNNKEL (reference sequence). Here the CDR3 DNA reads TGTGCCAGCAGCCAAGGCCACCAACCCGGGAGGAATGAGCAGTTCTTC. Translation gives CASSQGHQPGRNEQFF.

This clonotype was observed a few times. The genes are TRBV7-9 and TRBJ2-3; D might be TRBD1 (7 bases). The CDR3 is made up of 14 amino acids. V gave up 4 bases and J gave up 6 bases, with 14 bases separating them. Germline loops: CDR1 SEHNR, CDR2 FQNEAQ (reference sequence). This CDR3 is CASSSRRGQDTQYF. The CDR3 DNA reads as TGTGCCAGCAGCTCTAGGAGGGGGCAGGATACGCAGTATTTT.

This clonotype was detected many times. The chain uses TRBV24-1 and TRBJ2-1, with 8 bases identical to TRBD2. The germline gives CDR1 KGHDR, CDR2 SFDVKD. V shed 6 bases, J shed 8 bases, and the junction held 5 bases outside the gene matches. CDR3 length: 13 residues. In DNA, the CDR3 is TGTGCCACCAGTAGCGGGAGCCTCGATGAGCAGTTCTTC. This encodes CATSSGSLDEQFF.

This clonotype was seen at least ten times. The V and J genes are TRBV11-2 and TRBJ2-4; TRBD2 might be the D (6 bases). V shed 5 bases and J shed 4 bases, with 21 bases lying between them. Germline CDR1 and CDR2: SGHAT and FQNNGV. This CDR3 is built from 17 residues. The CDR3 DNA sequence: TGTGCCAGCAGCCCCACCGGGACTTGGATAAGGAAAAACATTCAGTACTTC. Protein: CASSPTGTWIRKNIQYF.

This clonotype was picked up a small number of times. The genes are TRBV28 and TRBJ1-2, with 7 bases lining up with TRBD1. The CDR3 covers 15 residues. With 2 bases clipped from V and 8 bases from J, the junction kept 11 bases outside the gene matches. The germline V gene has CDR1 MDHEN and CDR2 SYDVKM. The CDR3 region is CASSLRDREQRGYTF. CDR3 coding DNA: TGTGCCAGCAGTTTAAGAGACAGGGAACAACGAGGCTACACCTTC.

In its sample, this clonotype was seen many times. The rearrangement joins TRBV20-1 to TRBJ2-5; unclear D gene. The ends were cut back, 2 bases at V and 5 bases at J, with 6 bases in the middle. CDR1 and CDR2 (germline): DFQATT, SNEGSKA (reference sequence). The CDR3 has 11 amino acids. The CDR3 nucleotides are TGCAGTGCTAGACTCTTCGAGACCCAGTACTTC. This sequence encodes CSARLFETQYF.

This clonotype was found a few times. J is TRBJ2-2 and V is TRBV5-1, with D possibly matching TRBD2 (5 bases). The germline CDR1 and CDR2 sequences are SGHRS and YFSETQ. This CDR3 is 15 amino acids long. V lost 7 bases and J 4 bases, leaving 17 bases between the germline ends. The CDR3 sequence: CASCLMRVGTGELFF. As DNA, the CDR3 is TGCGCCAGCTGCCTAATGAGGGTAGGCACCGGGGAGCTGTTTTTT. Filled out from reference TRBV5-1 and TRBJ2-2, the complete variable domain reads KAGVTQTPRYLIKTRGQQVTLSCSPISGHRSVSWYQQTPGQGLQFLFEYFSETQRNKGNFPGRFSGRQFSNSRSEMNVSTLELGDSALYLCASCLMRVGTGELFFGEGSRLTVL.

This clonotype was seen ten or more times. The rearrangement joins TRBV5-1 to TRBJ2-7; TRBD2 agrees at 13 bases. V was pared by 6 bases and J by 4 bases, with 10 bases of the junction left unmatched. Germline values: CDR1 SGHRS, CDR2 YFSETQ. The CDR3 consists of 16 residues. CDR3 residues: CASTRSGTSGTYEQYF. In nucleotides, the CDR3 is TGCGCCAGCACCCGATCCGGGACTAGCGGGACTTACGAGCAGTACTTC.

The CDR3 loop is CASSLGAAGLNYGYTF. CDR3 DNA sequence: TGTGCCAGCAGTTTGGGGGCCGCGGGGCTTAACTATGGCTACACCTTC. The rearrangement uses TRBV27 and TRBJ1-2; D possibly corresponds to TRBD1 (6 bases). CDR1 MNHEY and CDR2 SMNVEV come from the germline V gene (reference sequence). The CDR3 is 16 residues long. V was trimmed by 3 bases and J by 1 base, leaving 15 bases between them.

This clonotype was seen a single time. The junction departs from germline at one end; a sequencing error may be responsible. The genes are TRBV4-1 and TRBJ2-1; 7 bases are shared with TRBD2. The CDR3 length is 15 residues. CDR1 is MGHRA, CDR2 YSYEKL, per germline. CDR3 sequence reads: CANSQELANYNEQFF. The CDR3, as DNA: TGCGCCAACAGCCAAGAACTAGCGAATTACAATGAGCAGTTCTTC.

This clonotype appeared many times. The chain joins TRBV7-9 to TRBJ1-1; D perhaps matches TRBD1 (5 bases). The V end was cut by 5 bases, the J end by 6 bases, with 13 bases between. This CDR3 has 13 amino acids. Germline CDR1 SEHNR, CDR2 FQNEAQ (reference sequence). The CDR3 region has the DNA TGTGCCAGCAGCATGCCAGGGTCAGCTGAAGCTTTCTTT. The encoded protein is CASSMPGSAEAFF.

There are a few counts of this clonotype. V usage is TRBV4-1 and J usage is TRBJ2-3; no clear D gene. The germline CDR1 and CDR2 sequences are MGHRA and YSYEKL. The V end was cut by 1 base, the J end by 7 bases, with 12 bases between. CDR3 length equals 14 residues. The CDR3 region has the DNA TGCGCCAGCAGCCAAGCAGGCGATCTGTATACGCAGTATTTT. It is translated as CASSQAGDLYTQYF.

The gene calls are TRBV10-1 and TRBJ2-7, with D possibly TRBD2 on 6 matching bases. Germline CDR1 reads WNHNN; CDR2 reads SYGVQD (reference sequence). V lost 3 bases and J 3 bases, leaving 15 bases between the germline ends. The CDR3 consists of 15 residues. The DNA for the CDR3 is TGCGCCAGCAGTGACCCGACTAGTGGGCTCTACGAGCAGTACTTC. Its translation is CASSDPTSGLYEQYF.

This clonotype was seen ten or more times. The chain recombines TRBV6-5 with TRBJ2-7; 9 nucleotides match TRBD1. This CDR3 is built from 15 residues. Trimming removed 1 base from V and 3 bases from J; junction bases left unmatched: 4. CDR1 and CDR2 (germline): MNHEY, SVGAGI. DNA for the CDR3: TGTGCCAGCAGTTACTACGCGGGACAGGGCTACGAGCAGTACTTC. Its translation is CASSYYAGQGYEQYF.

The chain joins TRBV20-1 to TRBJ1-1; no reliable D call. From germline, CDR1 is DFQATT and CDR2 SNEGSKA (reference sequence). The germline V and J ends were trimmed by 6 bases and 0 bases, with 14 bases remaining between them. The CDR3 is made up of 14 amino acids. In DNA form, the CDR3 reads TGCAGTGCCCCAATGCGGCAAATGAACACTGAAGCTTTCTTT. Protein sequence: CSAPMRQMNTEAFF.

The chain has TRBV11-1 and TRBJ2-3; 10 nucleotides match TRBD2. With V trimmed by 4 bases and J by 0 bases, 10 bases remained unmatched. CDR3 length equals 18 residues. The germline V gene has CDR1 SGHAT and CDR2 FQDESV (reference sequence). DNA for the CDR3: TGTGCCAGCAGCTCTCTGGCTAGCGGGAGATGGAGCACAGATACGCAGTATTTT. Protein: CASSSLASGRWSTDTQYF.

This clonotype was counted many times. The chain recombines TRBV7-9 with TRBJ2-5; D gene uncertain. Germline V gives CDR1 SEHNR, CDR2 FQNEAQ (reference sequence). Trimming took 2 bases from V and 2 from J, leaving 6 bases between them. The CDR3 runs 13 residues. CDR3 sequence (DNA): TGTGCCAGCAGCTTATTAGTTCAAGAGACCCAGTACTTC. It yields the protein CASSLLVQETQYF.

The chain joins TRBV28 to TRBJ1-6; 7 nucleotides align to TRBD1. This CDR3 spans 13 amino acids. Trimming took 9 bases from V and 10 from J; bases not matched to a gene: 9. From germline, CDR1 is MDHEN and CDR2 SYDVKM. CDR3 loop: CASNDRVESPLHF. The CDR3 nucleotides are TGTGCCAGTAACGACAGGGTCGAGTCACCCCTCCACTTT.

This clonotype was observed many times. The CDR3 protein is CSVGGLRSPNTGELFF. The CDR3 coding sequence is TGCAGCGTTGGTGGACTGCGATCGCCGAACACCGGGGAGCTGTTTTTT. This rearrangement joins TRBV29-1 to TRBJ2-2, with D possibly matching TRBD2 (5 bases). The CDR3 is 16 residues long. Germline V CDR1 and CDR2: SQVTM, ANQGSEA. The germline V and J ends were trimmed by 4 bases and 0 bases, with 15 bases remaining between them.

This chain joins TRBV5-1 and TRBJ2-2; D may be TRBD1 or TRBD2 (6 bases each). Germline values: CDR1 SGHRS, CDR2 YFSETQ. CDR3 size: 15 residues. V was clipped by 3 bases and J by 7 bases, with 16 bases between them. CDR3 nucleotide sequence: TGCGCCAGCAGCTCGGGACAACTAGCCATCGGGGAGCTGTTTTTT. Amino acids: CASSSGQLAIGELFF.

The chain recombines TRBV11-2 with TRBJ2-2, with D possibly being TRBD1 or TRBD2 (5 bases each). The germline gives CDR1 SGHAT, CDR2 FQNNGV. The CDR3 runs 18 residues. V was pared by 0 bases and J by 4 bases, with 18 bases between. In nucleotides, the CDR3 is TGTGCCAGCAGCTTAGAGGGGGTCCGGAGGAGTATCACCGGGGAGCTGTTTTTT. Its translation: CASSLEGVRRSITGELFF.

Turning to this clonotype: Since no conserved phenylalanine or tryptophan closes the CDR3, a read error is the likely cause. The chain employs TRBV18 and TRBJ2-2, with D hard to call. This CDR3 is built from 14 residues. Germline-derived CDR1 and CDR2 are KGHSH and LQKENI. Trimming removed 0 bases at V and 5 bases at J, with 7 bases between. CDR3 DNA: TGTGCCAGCTCACCACCGAAGGTGACCGGGGAGCTGTTTTTA. This gives the protein CASSPPKVTGELFL.

This chain joins TRBV28 and TRBJ1-2; a weak D match, TRBD1 (5 bases). V was clipped by 1 base and J by 3 bases, with 12 bases between them. Germline-derived CDR1 and CDR2 are MDHEN and SYDVKM. The CDR3 runs to 15 residues. CDR3 sequence reads: CASSLSQGAYYGYTF. The DNA for the CDR3 is TGTGCCAGCAGTTTATCGCAGGGCGCCTACTATGGCTACACCTTC.